The TCR beta chain under discussion was sequenced for a study of T-cell memory formation after mild COVID-19 (dated by TCRdb to the early 2020s). For context, the study as a whole: TCR sequence clusters from the two donors were largely donor specific. The cohort was made up of two young adult volunteers, one female and one male, who were previously healthy. Longitudinal TCRalpha and TCRbeta repertoire sequencing tracked T-cell clones expanding and contracting after mild COVID-19 in two donors. On the study overall, not on this receptor specifically: Contracting CD4+ clones were located mainly in the CM and EM memory subsets, whereas CD8+ clones were found to be enriched in EMRA. SARS-CoV-2 specificity of the second-wave clones peaking on day 37 was not confirmed. The study included only a couple of mild cases, and larger cohorts that include severe cases with pre-infection samples were judged to be necessary. Balanced CD4/CD8 phenotypes were observed for clones contracting from day 15 to 85, whereas a bias towards CD4+ was observed for a second wave of clones expanding from day 15 to 37. Some responding clones were detected in pre-infection memory, suggesting pre-existing cross-reactive memory T cells joined the SARS-CoV-2 response.

PBMCs were isolated by Ficoll-Paque density gradient centrifugation. This clonotype was recorded at least ten times. The antigen it recognizes is unknown. No quality values exist for individual bases; no much larger clone is one base distant. The sequencing machine was an Illumina NovaSeq 6000. Using 5'RACE with constant-segment primers, TCRalpha and TCRbeta cDNA libraries were constructed, with sample barcodes and unique molecular identifiers added in the process. Trizol reagent was used to extract RNA from every sample. Libraries were amplified in two PCR steps, with a second sample barcode and Illumina TruSeq adapters added in the second step. The libraries were sequenced on an Illumina NovaSeq using 2 x 150 bp paired-end reads. Per the original workflow: With migec v1.2.7, reads were demultiplexed and then collapsed into UMI-guided consensus sequences. Using mixcr v2.1.11, UMI consensuses were aligned to TRA and TRB V and J templates and then assembled into clonotypes. Expanded or contracted clonotypes were those called significant by both edgeR and NoisET, with noise models trained on biological replicates. For edgeR calls, a false discovery rate-adjusted p below 0.01 and a log2 fold-change threshold of 1 were applied. PCA with hierarchical clustering of max-normalized trajectories of the 1000 most abundant clonotypes was used as exploratory dynamics analysis. The CD4 or CD8 phenotype of responding clones was assigned using the separately sequenced CD4+ and CD8+ repertoires. The public reads were run again by TCRdb, first through fastp at Q25 and then through MiXCR, and only productive beta chains were kept. Each record represents a unique CDR3 protein, reported with the most common genes and DNA among its rows. TCRdb's processing, not the authors' own work, is the source of the V and J calls. The sample table holds roughly 200,000 distinct CDR3 sequences, of which approximately 16% were seen once. More than 2% of the sample is in the top ten clones.

Clipping removes 9 bases from V and 0 bases from J, with 15 as the unmatched junction base count. CDR1 and CDR2, looked up from the germline V gene, are MNHEY and SVGAGI. The CDR3 measures 17 amino acids from cysteine to phenylalanine. Only CDR3 DNA is held: 51 bases, read in frame from base 1. Sequencing was done on a sample of PBMCs or a T cell subset sorted from them (not recorded which). The TCR originated in an adult woman who had mild COVID-19 (a few samples of this study predate the infection). The sample titles of this study are shuffled in the database, so cell type and time point are left out; the donor was told from shared clones. The chain is encoded by TRBV6-5 joined to TRBJ2-3; 7 junctional bases match TRBD2. The nucleotides read TGTGCCAGTCGCGTGGGGCTAGCGGTGACTAGCACAGATACGCAGTATTTT. It codes for CASRVGLAVTSTDTQYF.